The T cell receptor beta chain described here comes from a study of technical replicates of blood from a handful of donors (TCRdb year 2017). Via the germline V gene, CDR1 is SQVTM and CDR2 ANQGSEA. V drops 5 bases and J drops 0 bases, leaving 14 bases in between. Its CDR3 holds 16 amino acids, cysteine through phenylalanine. Only CDR3 DNA is held: 48 bases, read in frame from base 1. About this clone itself: Its antigen is currently not known. The input lacks base qualities; no much larger clone sits a single base away.

The method behind the library was the immunoSEQ multiplex PCR assay. TCRdb took over this immuneACCESS table, retaining in-frame rearrangements with V and J assigned. Such tables are incomplete; in checked studies, under half of the missing clones stem from an unresolved V gene, and the remainder is unexplained. For this sample the table gives 85,000 or so clones, of which 94% were detected only once. The ten largest make up under 0.3% of the sample. The sample consisted of T cells isolated from PBMCs. The chain is made from TRBV29-1 and TRBJ2-6, with a tentative D gene TRBD2 over 6 matching bases. This receptor was identified in a human donor in good health. CDR3 loop: CSVSAWDFSGANVLTF. The DNA sequence is given as TGCAGCGTTTCAGCGTGGGACTTCTCTGGGGCCAACGTCCTGACTTTC.